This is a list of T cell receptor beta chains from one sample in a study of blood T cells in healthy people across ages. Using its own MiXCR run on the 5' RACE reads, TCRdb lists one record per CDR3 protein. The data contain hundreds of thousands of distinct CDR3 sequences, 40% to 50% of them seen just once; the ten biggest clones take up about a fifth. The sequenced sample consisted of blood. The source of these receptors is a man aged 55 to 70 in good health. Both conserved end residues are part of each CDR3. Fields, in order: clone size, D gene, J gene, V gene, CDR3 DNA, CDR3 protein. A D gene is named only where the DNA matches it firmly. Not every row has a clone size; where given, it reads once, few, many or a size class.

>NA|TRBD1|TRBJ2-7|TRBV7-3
TGTGCCAGCAGCTTAACCGGGACAGACCCTTACGAGCAGTACTTC
CASSLTGTDPYEQYF
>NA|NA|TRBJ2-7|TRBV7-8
TGTGCCAGCAGCTTAGTGGGGGGCGGGGGAGGTTACGAGCAGTACTTC
CASSLVGGGGGYEQYF
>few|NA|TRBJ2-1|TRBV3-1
TGTGCCAGCAGCCAAGCCCTTCAACTGAGAGATGAGCAGTTCTTC
CASSQALQLRDEQFF
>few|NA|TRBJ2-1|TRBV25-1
TGTGCCAGCAGTGACGTGAGGGGATACTACAATGAGCAGTTCTTC
CASSDVRGYYNEQFF
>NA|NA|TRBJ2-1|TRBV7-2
TGTGCCAGCAGCTTATATTACGACAATGAGCAGTTCTTC
CASSLYYDNEQFF
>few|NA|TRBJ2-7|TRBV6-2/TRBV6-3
TGTGCCAGCAGTTATGGGTTAGACGAGCAGTACTTC
CASSYGLDEQYF
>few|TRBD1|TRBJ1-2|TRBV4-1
TGCGCCAGCAGCCAAGATAGTAACAGGGGGACCTATGGCTACACCTTC
CASSQDSNRGTYGYTF
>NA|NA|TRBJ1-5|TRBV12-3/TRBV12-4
TGTGCCGGCAGTTTGACATCAAATCAGCCCCAGCATTTT
CAGSLTSNQPQHF
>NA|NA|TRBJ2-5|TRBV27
TGTGCCAGCAAAAAGGCGGTGGGGGAGGCCCAGTACTTC
CASKKAVGEAQYF
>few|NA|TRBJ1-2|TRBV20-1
TGCAGTGCTAGTAAGGGGGGGGAAAGCTATGGCTACACCTTC
CSASKGGESYGYTF
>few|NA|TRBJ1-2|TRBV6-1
TGTGCCAGCAGTGCCCTCGAGGGGTTTCAATATGGCTACACCTTC
CASSALEGFQYGYTF
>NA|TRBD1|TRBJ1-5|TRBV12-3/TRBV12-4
TGTGCCAGCAGAACAGGGGGGGGGAGCAATCAGCCCCAGCATTTT
CASRTGGGSNQPQHF
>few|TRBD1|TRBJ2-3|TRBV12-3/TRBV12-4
TGTGCCAGCAGTTTCTCCGGGACAGGAATCACAGATACGCAGTATTTT
CASSFSGTGITDTQYF
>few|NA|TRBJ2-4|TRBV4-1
TGCGCCAGCAGCCAAGCAGGGAACATTCAGTACTTC
CASSQAGNIQYF
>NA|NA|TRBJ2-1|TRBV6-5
TGTGCCAGCAGTTACTCGGGCGGCCGGGGCTACAATGAGCAGTTCTTC
CASSYSGGRGYNEQFF
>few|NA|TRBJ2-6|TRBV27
TGTGCCAGCAGTTCACCTGCACCCGGGGTTGGGGCCAACGTCCTGACTTTC
CASSSPAPGVGANVLTF